The rows below give T cell receptor beta chains drawn from one sample of a study of cytomegalovirus exposure and HLA in healthy donors. Repertoires were generated with immunoSEQ multiplex PCR, while TCRdb's copy carries only in-frame clones and drops some. The table shows approximately 150,000 clones, with 87% occurring only once. The sequencing sample was made of PBMCs. The receptors here all came from a woman in her 30s in good health and CMV-seronegative. The CDR3 runs from the conserved cysteine through the conserved F or W. A D gene is named only where the DNA matches it firmly. Clone size appears in some rows only: once, few, many, or a class for an expanded clone.

CASSVAFSYTGELFF,TGTGCCAGCAGCGTAGCGTTTAGTTACACCGGGGAGCTGTTTTTT,.,TRBJ2-2,TRBV9,.
CATSRDRVSPLHF,TGCGCCACCAGCCGGGACAGGGTTTCACCCCTCCACTTT,TRBD1,TRBJ1-6,TRBV10-1,.
CASRRRDRSYEQYF,TGTGCCAGCAGGCGCCGAGACAGGTCCTACGAGCAGTACTTC,.,TRBJ2-7,TRBV6-5,.
CASSLAGAEGNTIYF,TGTGCCAGCAGTCTAGCGGGGGCGGAGGGAAACACCATATATTTT,.,TRBJ1-3,TRBV28,.
CASSFGTWEQYF,TGTGCCAGCAGTTTCGGTACCTGGGAGCAGTACTTC,.,TRBJ2-7,TRBV28,.
CASSPAGPWAGEQYF,TGTGCCAGCTCACCAGCCGGCCCCTGGGCAGGGGAGCAGTACTTC,.,TRBJ2-7,TRBV18,.
CASSRHQLAGGTSYEQYF,TGCGCCAGCAGCCGTCACCAACTAGCGGGAGGGACCTCCTACGAGCAGTACTTC,TRBD2,TRBJ2-7,TRBV4-1,.
CASRVTGASEKLFF,TGTGCCAGCAGGGTGACGGGTGCATCTGAAAAACTGTTTTTT,.,TRBJ1-4,TRBV2,.
CASSESKRGNTIYF,TGCGCCAGCAGTGAGTCGAAGAGGGGAAACACCATATATTTT,.,TRBJ1-3,TRBV10-2,few
CASSEVRSTGRGYEQYF,TGTGCCAGCAGTGAGGTTCGATCGACAGGGAGAGGCTACGAGCAGTACTTC,TRBD1,TRBJ2-7,TRBV2,.
CASSQDRGTGQHYEQYF,TGCGCCAGCAGCCAAGATCGGGGCACAGGGCAACACTACGAGCAGTACTTC,.,TRBJ2-7,TRBV4-3,.
CAWITGNTEAFF,TGTGCCTGGATAACCGGGAACACTGAAGCTTTCTTT,.,TRBJ1-1,TRBV30,few
CAPSYRGLADTQYF,TGTGCCCCAAGTTACAGGGGATTAGCAGATACGCAGTATTTT,.,TRBJ2-3,TRBV21-1,.
CASSDVRGHSSGNTIYF,TGTGCCAGCAGCGACGTGCGGGGGCATAGCTCTGGAAACACCATATATTTT,.,TRBJ1-3,TRBV7-6,.
CASSQDGGDSSGFVADTQYF,TGCGCCAGCAGCCAAGATGGAGGGGACTCGTCTGGGTTTGTTGCAGATACGCAGTATTTT,.,TRBJ2-3,TRBV4-1,few
CASSRTGDSEAFF,TGTGCCAGCAGTCGCACAGGGGATTCTGAAGCTTTCTTT,TRBD1,TRBJ1-1,TRBV2,once
CASRSGRAGRTDTQYF,TGTGCCAGCCGCTCCGGGCGCGCCGGGAGGACAGATACGCAGTATTTT,TRBD2,TRBJ2-3,TRBV5-4,.
CASSPRTDYEQYF,TGTGCCAGCAGTCCACGGACAGACTACGAGCAGTACTTC,.,TRBJ2-7,TRBV27,.
CASSSDGDRLYF,TGTGCCAGCAGCTCTGATGGGGACAGGTTGTACTTC,TRBD1,TRBJ2-5,TRBV7-9,.
CASSFQPGGVTPKNTEAFF,TGTGCCAGTAGCTTCCAACCGGGGGGGGTGACGCCGAAGAACACTGAAGCTTTCTTT,.,TRBJ1-1,TRBV19,.
CASRRNTNSNQPQHF,TGTGCCAGCAGGCGGAACACCAATAGCAATCAGCCCCAGCATTTT,.,TRBJ1-5,TRBV6-6,.